The T cell receptor (beta chain) described here comes from a study of blood T cell repertoires in COVID-19. About the research overall: The United States, Italy and Spain supplied acute and convalescent COVID-19 samples. Sources were T cells, B-cell-depleted T cells, or PBMCs; the material itself was cDNA or gDNA.

Germline CDR1 reads MNHEY; CDR2 reads SVGAGI. This CDR3 has 13 amino acids. V was clipped by 6 bases and J by 9 bases; unmatched bases: 8. This clone was observed a few times. In the original processing: Amplification with reference gene primers provided the estimates of nucleated cell counts. Here immunoSEQ multiplex PCR was the method, and the copy in TCRdb shows in-frame clones only, minus some. Clone size and V and J calls were adopted from that table, with D and trimming inferred from the DNA. The profile shows fewer than 100,000 clones, 85% of them singletons. What was sequenced was peripheral blood. This sequence was found in a man aged 55 to 70 with acute or convalescent COVID-19. V and J are TRBV6-5 and TRBJ1-5; 7 bases fit TRBD1. The CDR3 region has the DNA TGTGCCAGCAGAGCAGGGGGGTTGGGGCCCCAGCATTTT. Translation: CASRAGGLGPQHF.